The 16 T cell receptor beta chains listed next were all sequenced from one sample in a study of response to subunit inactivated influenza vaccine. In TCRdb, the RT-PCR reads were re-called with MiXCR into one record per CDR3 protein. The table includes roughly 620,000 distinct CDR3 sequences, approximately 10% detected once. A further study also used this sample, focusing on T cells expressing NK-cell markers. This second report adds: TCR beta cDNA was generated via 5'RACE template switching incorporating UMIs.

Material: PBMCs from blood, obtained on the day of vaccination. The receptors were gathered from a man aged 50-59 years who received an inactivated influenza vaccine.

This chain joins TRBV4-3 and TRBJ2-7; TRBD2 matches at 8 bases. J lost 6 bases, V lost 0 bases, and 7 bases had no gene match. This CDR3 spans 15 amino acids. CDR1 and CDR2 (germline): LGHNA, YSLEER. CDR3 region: CASSQDRLAGLEQYF. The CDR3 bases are TGCGCCAGCAGCCAAGATCGTCTAGCGGGTCTCGAGCAGTACTTC.

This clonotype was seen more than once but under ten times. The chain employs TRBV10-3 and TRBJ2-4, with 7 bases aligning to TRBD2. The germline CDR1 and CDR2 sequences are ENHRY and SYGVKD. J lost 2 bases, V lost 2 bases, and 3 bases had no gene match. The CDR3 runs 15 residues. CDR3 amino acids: CAISERSGTKNIQYF. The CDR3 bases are TGTGCCATCAGTGAGAGAAGCGGGACCAAAAACATTCAGTACTTC.

CDR3 amino acids: CASSLIAGGSDTQYF. CDR3 bases: TGCGCCAGCAGCCTCATAGCGGGAGGGTCAGATACGCAGTATTTT. V gene TRBV4-3 combines with J gene TRBJ2-3; TRBD2 aligns across 11 bases. CDR3 length: 15 residues. Trimming took 4 bases from V and 4 from J; bases not matched to a gene: 4. From germline, CDR1 is LGHNA and CDR2 YSLEER.

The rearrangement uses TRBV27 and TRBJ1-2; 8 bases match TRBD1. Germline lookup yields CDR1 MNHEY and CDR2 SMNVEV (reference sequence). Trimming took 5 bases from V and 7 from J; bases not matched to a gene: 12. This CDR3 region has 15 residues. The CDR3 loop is CASSPDRGPKGGYTF. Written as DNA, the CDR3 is TGTGCCAGCAGTCCCGACAGGGGCCCTAAGGGTGGCTACACCTTC.

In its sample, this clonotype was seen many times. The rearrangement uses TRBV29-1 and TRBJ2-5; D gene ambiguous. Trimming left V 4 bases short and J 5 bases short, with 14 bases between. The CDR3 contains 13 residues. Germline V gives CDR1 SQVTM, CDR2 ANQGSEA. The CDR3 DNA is TGCAGCGTTGCCCGTAATATAAGGGAGACCCAGTACTTC. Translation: CSVARNIRETQYF.

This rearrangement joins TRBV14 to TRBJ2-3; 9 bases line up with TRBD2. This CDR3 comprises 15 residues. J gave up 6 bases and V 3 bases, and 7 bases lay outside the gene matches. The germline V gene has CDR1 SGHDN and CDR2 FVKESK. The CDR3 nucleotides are TGTGCCAGCAGCCAGCCGCGGGGGGGTCCCGATACGCAGTATTTT. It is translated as CASSQPRGGPDTQYF.

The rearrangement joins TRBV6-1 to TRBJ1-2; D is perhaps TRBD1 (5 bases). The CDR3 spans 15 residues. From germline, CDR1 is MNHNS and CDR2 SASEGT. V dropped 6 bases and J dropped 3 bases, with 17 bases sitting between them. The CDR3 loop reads CASRISVWDDYGYTF. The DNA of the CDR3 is TGTGCCAGCAGAATCTCAGTTTGGGACGACTATGGCTACACCTTC.

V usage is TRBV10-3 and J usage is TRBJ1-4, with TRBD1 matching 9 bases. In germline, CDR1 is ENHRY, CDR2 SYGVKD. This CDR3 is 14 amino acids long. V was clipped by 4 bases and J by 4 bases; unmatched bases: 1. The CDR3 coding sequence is TGTGCCATCAGTGGGGGACAGGGTAATGAAAAACTGTTTTTT. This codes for CAISGGQGNEKLFF.

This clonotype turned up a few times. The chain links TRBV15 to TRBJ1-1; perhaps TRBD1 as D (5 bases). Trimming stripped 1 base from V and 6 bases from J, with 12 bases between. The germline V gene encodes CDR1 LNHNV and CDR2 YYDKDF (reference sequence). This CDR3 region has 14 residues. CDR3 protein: CATSRGDRGAEAFF. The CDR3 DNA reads TGTGCCACCAGCAGAGGGGACCGGGGGGCTGAAGCTTTCTTT.

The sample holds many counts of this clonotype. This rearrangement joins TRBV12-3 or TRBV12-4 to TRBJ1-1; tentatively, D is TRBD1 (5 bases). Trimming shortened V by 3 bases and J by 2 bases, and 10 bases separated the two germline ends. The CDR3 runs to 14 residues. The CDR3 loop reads CASSLGQTNTEAFF. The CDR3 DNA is TGTGCCAGCAGTTTGGGGCAAACCAACACTGAAGCTTTCTTT.

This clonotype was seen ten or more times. CDR3 in amino acids: CASRAGATDTQYF. Here the CDR3 DNA reads TGTGCCAGCAGAGCCGGGGCCACAGATACGCAGTATTTT. The chain recombines TRBV7-2 with TRBJ2-3, with D perhaps TRBD1 or TRBD2 (5 bases each). In germline, CDR1 is SGHTA, CDR2 FQGNSA. This CDR3 is 13 amino acids long. Deletions cut 6 bases from V and 2 bases from J, with 9 bases between. Filled out from reference TRBV7-2 and TRBJ2-3, the complete variable domain reads GAGVSQSPSNKVTEKGKDVELRCDPISGHTALYWYRQSLGQGLEFLIYFQGNSAPDKSGLPSDRFSAERTGGSVSTLTIQRTQQEDSAVYLCASRAGATDTQYFGPGTRLTVL.

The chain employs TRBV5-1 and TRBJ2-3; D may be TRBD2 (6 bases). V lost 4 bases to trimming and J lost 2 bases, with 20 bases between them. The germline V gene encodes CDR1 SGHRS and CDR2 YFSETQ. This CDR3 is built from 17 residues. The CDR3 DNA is TGCGCCAGCAGCCCCGCGGGGTCAGGAGCACTCACAGATACGCAGTATTTT. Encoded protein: CASSPAGSGALTDTQYF.

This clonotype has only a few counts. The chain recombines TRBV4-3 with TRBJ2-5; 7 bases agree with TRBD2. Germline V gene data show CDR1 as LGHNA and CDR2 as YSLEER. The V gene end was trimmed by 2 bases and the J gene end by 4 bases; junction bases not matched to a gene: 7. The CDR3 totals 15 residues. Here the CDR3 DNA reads TGCGCCAGCAGCCAATATGTGGGGGGGGGAGAGACCCAGTACTTC. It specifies CASSQYVGGGETQYF.

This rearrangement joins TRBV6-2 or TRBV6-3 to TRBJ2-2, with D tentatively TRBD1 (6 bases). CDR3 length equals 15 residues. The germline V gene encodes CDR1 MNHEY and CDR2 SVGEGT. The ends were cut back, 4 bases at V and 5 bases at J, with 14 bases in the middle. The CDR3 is CASSLGAGRTGELFF. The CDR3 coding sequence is TGTGCCAGCAGTTTGGGGGCCGGAAGGACCGGGGAGCTGTTTTTT.

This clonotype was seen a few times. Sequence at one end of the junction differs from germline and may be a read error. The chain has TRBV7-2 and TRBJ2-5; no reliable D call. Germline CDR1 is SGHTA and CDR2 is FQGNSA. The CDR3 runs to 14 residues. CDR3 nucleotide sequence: TGTGCCAGCAGCTTAGGGGTGGCCCAAGGGACCCAGTACTTC. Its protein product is CASSLGVAQGTQYF.

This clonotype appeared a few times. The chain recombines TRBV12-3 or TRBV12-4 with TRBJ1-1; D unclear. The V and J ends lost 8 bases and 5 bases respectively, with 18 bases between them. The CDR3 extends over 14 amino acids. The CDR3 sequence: CASRSSGELTEAFF. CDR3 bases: TGTGCCAGCCGCAGTAGTGGAGAATTAACTGAAGCTTTCTTT.